This T cell receptor (beta chain) was recovered during a study of T cells in Graves' hyperthyroidism and ophthalmopathy. Study-level points and caveats: Model-based prediction identified ophthalmopathy a median 6.5 months prior to its onset.

About this clonotype: Its antigen remains unidentified.

Diagnosis of hyperthyroidism was new in patients aged 18 to 65, and its duration was under 2 months. In making diagnoses, clinical symptoms, serum thyroxine and TRAb, thyroid ultrasound and orbital computed tomography were all used. Using approximately 10 ml of fresh peripheral blood, PBMCs were prepared. CDR1 DFQATT and CDR2 SNEGSKA come from the germline V gene (reference sequence). V shed 2 bases, J shed 3 bases, and the junction held 17 bases outside the gene matches. The CDR3 sequence is 18 residues long. Template material for amplifying TCR beta CDR3 regions consisted of RNA transcripts. A first-round RT-PCR of the TCR CDR3 used the HTBI primer set. From the multiplex PCR reads, TCRdb called clonotypes with MiXCR, one entry per CDR3 protein. This table has approximately 530,000 distinct CDR3 sequences, around 15% appearing once.

The rearrangement joins TRBV20-1 to TRBJ2-7, with 9 positions matching TRBD2. Sequencing used blood. This TCR was sampled from a woman in her late teens or twenties with Graves' hyperthyroidism. The CDR3 loop is CSARPPFLAGSWFYEQYF. CDR3 nucleotides: TGCAGTGCTAGACCCCCCTTCCTAGCGGGATCTTGGTTCTACGAGCAGTACTTC.